One and the same sample provided the 31 T cell receptor beta chains below, sequenced in a study of blood T cell repertoires in COVID-19. Clones were sequenced by immunoSEQ multiplex PCR, and TCRdb holds only the in-frame ones, with some missing. The sample has approximately 210,000 clones, 70% to 90% seen once. The sample comprised peripheral blood. These receptors all stem from a man younger than 40 who had recovered from COVID-19.

This chain links TRBV24-1 with TRBJ2-7; TRBD1 aligns across 10 bases. CDR1 is KGHDR and CDR2 is SFDVKD in the germline V gene. This CDR3 spans 14 amino acids. V gave up 7 bases and J gave up 0 bases; unmatched junction bases: 2. CDR3 in amino acids: CATRDRGPSYEQYF. CDR3 nucleotides: TGTGCCACCAGAGACAGGGGGCCCTCCTACGAGCAGTACTTC.

This chain joins TRBV6-5 and TRBJ2-5, with D perhaps TRBD2 (7 bases). Trimming removed 11 bases from V and 2 bases from J, with 18 bases in between. This CDR3 comprises 14 residues. Per the germline V gene, CDR1 is MNHEY and CDR2 is SVGAGI. The DNA of the CDR3 is TGTGCCGGGAGGGGGGGCGCGATTCAAGAGACCCAGTACTTC. It translates to CAGRGGAIQETQYF.

The J gene is TRBJ1-2, the V gene TRBV7-2; 9 bases are shared with TRBD1. V dropped 5 bases and J dropped 6; count of bases not matched to a gene: 10. The CDR3 runs to 15 residues. CDR1 is SGHTA, CDR2 FQGNSA, per germline. CDR3 region: CASSDAGQGNNGYTF. As DNA, the CDR3 is TGTGCCAGCAGCGATGCGGGACAGGGAAATAATGGCTACACCTTC.

V usage is TRBV6-5 and J usage is TRBJ1-4; 9 bases align to TRBD1. CDR1 is MNHEY and CDR2 is SVGAGI in the germline V gene. The CDR3 covers 14 residues. With 6 bases clipped from V and 7 bases from J, the junction kept 6 bases outside the gene matches. The CDR3 is CASSVGQGSEKLFF. The CDR3 region has the DNA TGTGCCAGCAGCGTAGGACAGGGGAGTGAAAAACTGTTTTTT.

This CDR3 is CASSFRDRDDEQYF. The DNA for the CDR3 is TGTGCCAGTAGTTTTCGGGACAGGGATGACGAGCAGTACTTC. The chain uses TRBV19 and TRBJ2-7; 9 positions agree with TRBD1. The germline V gene encodes CDR1 LNHDA and CDR2 SQIVND (reference sequence). V shed 5 bases, J shed 5 bases, and the junction held 7 bases outside the gene matches. This CDR3 has 14 amino acids.

The rearrangement joins TRBV4-3 to TRBJ1-2; D is possibly TRBD1 (6 bases). Trimming took off 7 bases at V and 2 bases at J, with 14 bases between the two ends. The CDR3 is 14 amino acids. Germline V gene lookup returns CDR1 LGHNA and CDR2 YSLEER. In nucleotides, the CDR3 is TGCGCCAGCACATCCAGGGGTTCGAACTATGGCTACACCTTC. This codes for CASTSRGSNYGYTF.

The chain joins TRBV29-1 to TRBJ1-5, with a tentative D call TRBD1 (5 bases). Germline V gives CDR1 SQVTM, CDR2 ANQGSEA. The CDR3 totals 13 residues. The V and J ends lost 7 bases and 4 bases respectively, with 14 bases between them. This chain's CDR3 is CSAALTENQPQHF. Here the CDR3 DNA reads TGCAGCGCCGCCCTGACAGAGAATCAGCCCCAGCATTTT. The whole variable domain, filled in from reference TRBV29-1 and TRBJ1-5, reads SAVISQKPSRDICQRGTSLTIQCQVDSQVTMMFWYRQQPGQSLTLIATANQGSEATYESGFVIDKFPISRPNLTFSTLTVSNMSPEDSSIYLCSAALTENQPQHFGDGTRLSIL.

The J gene is TRBJ1-1, the V gene TRBV9; D may be TRBD1 (6 bases). Trimming left V 2 bases short and J 5 bases short, with 22 bases between. Germline V gene lookup returns CDR1 SGDLS and CDR2 YYNGEE. The CDR3 consists of 17 residues. The CDR3 DNA sequence: TGTGCCAGCAGCGTCTCCGGCGGGGGGCTCGGAGCGACTGAAGCTTTCTTT. Its protein product is CASSVSGGGLGATEAFF.

The gene calls are TRBV7-2 and TRBJ2-3, with 9 bases aligning to TRBD1. The CDR3 has 16 amino acids. The germline gives CDR1 SGHTA, CDR2 FQGNSA. With 1 base clipped from V and 1 base from J, the junction kept 3 bases outside the gene matches. The CDR3 reads CASSLVRQGGTDTQYF. The CDR3 nucleotides read TGTGCCAGCAGCTTAGTGCGACAGGGGGGCACAGATACGCAGTATTTT.

The rearrangement uses TRBV5-6 and TRBJ2-5; perhaps TRBD2 as D (5 bases). CDR1 is SGHDT and CDR2 is YYEEEE in the germline V gene. The CDR3 is 11 amino acids. V lost 4 bases, J lost 13 bases, and 14 bases lay in between. The CDR3 region is CASSLGLQRYF. CDR3 nucleotide sequence: TGTGCCAGCAGCCTTGGACTGCAACGGTACTTC.

This chain uses TRBV4-3 with TRBJ2-3, with 9 bases identical to TRBD1. Germline V gene data show CDR1 as LGHNA and CDR2 as YSLEER. The CDR3 has 17 amino acids. With 2 bases clipped from V and 2 bases from J, the junction kept 8 bases outside the gene matches. This CDR3 reads CASSQWRQGGYTDTQYF. The DNA of the CDR3 is TGCGCCAGCAGCCAATGGAGACAGGGGGGGTACACAGATACGCAGTATTTT.

The rearrangement joins TRBV19 to TRBJ2-7, with D perhaps matching TRBD1 (5 bases). Germline V CDR1 and CDR2: LNHDA, SQIVND (reference sequence). This CDR3 is 14 amino acids long. V dropped 7 bases and J dropped 3 bases, with 16 bases sitting between them. CDR3 protein: CASKGATPVYEQYF. The CDR3 nucleotides read TGTGCCAGTAAAGGGGCCACGCCGGTCTACGAGCAGTACTTC. The whole variable domain, filled in from reference TRBV19 and TRBJ2-7, reads DGGITQSPKYLFRKEGQNVTLSCEQNLNHDAMYWYRQDPGQGLRLIYYSQIVNDFQKGDIAEGYSVSREKKESFPLTVTSAQKNPTAFYLCASKGATPVYEQYFGPGTRLTVT.

This clone was recorded once. J is TRBJ1-2 and V is TRBV9; D not certain. The CDR3 is made up of 14 amino acids. The germline CDR1 and CDR2 sequences are SGDLS and YYNGEE. Trimming took 0 bases from V and 1 from J, leaving 7 bases between them. DNA of the CDR3: TGTGCCAGCAGCGTAGATCGTATTAACTATGGCTACACCTTC. It yields the protein CASSVDRINYGYTF.

This chain connects TRBV18 to TRBJ2-2; D is perhaps TRBD2 (6 bases). The germline V and J ends were trimmed by 3 bases and 6 bases, with 17 bases remaining between them. This CDR3 region has 16 residues. Per the germline V gene, CDR1 is KGHSH and CDR2 is LQKENI. The chain's CDR3 is CASSPGGTLAAGELFF. For the CDR3, the DNA is TGTGCCAGCTCACCTGGCGGGACCCTCGCGGCCGGGGAGCTGTTTTTT.

The chain joins TRBV30 to TRBJ1-5, with D hard to call. The germline gives CDR1 GTSNPN, CDR2 SVGIG (reference sequence). The CDR3 has 13 amino acids. V was clipped by 0 bases and J by 2 bases, with 5 bases between them. CDR3 coding DNA: TGTGCCTGGAGTGTACTCGGCAATCAGCCCCAGCATTTT. This codes for CAWSVLGNQPQHF.

The chain combines TRBV3-1 (or the pseudogene TRBV3-2) with TRBJ1-3; TRBD1 agrees at 8 bases. V dropped 3 bases and J dropped 0; count of bases not matched to a gene: 16. The CDR3 consists of 20 residues. Germline V gives CDR1 LGHDT, CDR2 YNNKEL (reference sequence). The CDR3 DNA reads TGTGCCAGCAGCCAGCCAGACCGGGACAGGTTTGGGAGCTCTGGAAACACCATATATTTT. Translating gives CASSQPDRDRFGSSGNTIYF.

The rearrangement joins TRBV6-5 to TRBJ2-5; no firm D call. The V and J ends lost 0 bases and 5 bases respectively, with 10 bases between them. CDR1 and CDR2 from the germline V gene are MNHEY and SVGAGI. The CDR3 is 14 amino acids. CDR3 loop: CASSYSLVAETQYF. CDR3 DNA: TGTGCCAGCAGTTACTCCCTGGTAGCCGAGACCCAGTACTTC.

This clone was found once. V and J are TRBV28 and TRBJ1-5, with D hard to call. V lost 0 bases to trimming and J lost 4 bases, with 7 bases between them. Germline V gives CDR1 MDHEN, CDR2 SYDVKM. This CDR3 contains 14 residues. CDR3 region: CASSLWGRNQPQHF. As DNA, the CDR3 is TGTGCCAGCAGTTTATGGGGCAGGAATCAGCCCCAGCATTTT.

There are a few counts of this clone. The gene calls are TRBV7-9 and TRBJ2-1, with D perhaps TRBD2 (6 bases). The germline CDR1 and CDR2 sequences are SEHNR and FQNEAQ (reference sequence). The length of the CDR3 is 16 residues. The germline V and J ends were trimmed by 5 bases and 1 base, with 15 bases remaining between them. CDR3 nucleotide sequence: TGTGCCAGCAGCCCGAGCGGGTTGTGGTCCTACAATGAGCAGTTCTTC. Its translation: CASSPSGLWSYNEQFF.

This sequence joins TRBV7-9 and TRBJ1-2; no clear D. This CDR3 comprises 12 residues. The V end lost 5 bases, the J end lost 1 base, and 5 bases lay between the germline ends. Germline loops: CDR1 SEHNR, CDR2 FQNEAQ (reference sequence). CDR3 coding DNA: TGTGCCAGCAGCCCACTTAACTATGGCTACACCTTC. This sequence encodes CASSPLNYGYTF.

This chain joins TRBV10-3 and TRBJ1-3; TRBD1 agrees at 10 bases. The CDR3 spans 17 residues. With 7 bases clipped from V and 1 base from J, the junction kept 10 bases outside the gene matches. Germline loops: CDR1 ENHRY, CDR2 SYGVKD. The CDR3 coding sequence is TGTGCCATCAACCGATCGGGACAGGGGAGATCTGGAAACACCATATATTTT. This sequence encodes CAINRSGQGRSGNTIYF.

The rearrangement joins TRBV6-5 to TRBJ2-7, with TRBD2 identical over 7 bases. With V trimmed by 0 bases and J by 12 bases, 8 bases remained unmatched. CDR1 MNHEY and CDR2 SVGAGI come from the germline V gene. The length of the CDR3 is 13 residues. CDR3 in DNA: TGTGCCAGCAGTTACTCGTCGGGGGGAGTTCGGTACTTC. The encoded protein is CASSYSSGGVRYF.

This chain joins TRBV24-1 and TRBJ2-4; 7 bases match TRBD2. V lost 11 bases, J lost 0 bases, and 12 bases stayed unmatched. The CDR3 sequence is 16 residues long. Germline V gene data show CDR1 as KGHDR and CDR2 as SFDVKD. The CDR3 bases are TGTGCCATCAGAGAAGGGAGGGGACTAGCCAAAAACATTCAGTACTTC. Amino acid sequence: CAIREGRGLAKNIQYF.

This clone was seen more than once but under ten times. The chain carries TRBV15 and TRBJ2-6; D is uncertain. The germline V gene has CDR1 LNHNV and CDR2 YYDKDF (reference sequence). V was trimmed by 0 bases and J by 1 base, leaving 16 bases between them. The CDR3 consists of 19 residues. The CDR3 region is CATSRDRFLRGSGANVLTF. The CDR3, as DNA: TGTGCCACCAGCAGAGATAGGTTTTTGAGAGGATCTGGGGCCAACGTCCTGACTTTC.

This clone showed up just once. The rearrangement joins TRBV6-2 or TRBV6-3 to TRBJ1-5; maybe TRBD1 (5 bases). Germline V CDR1 and CDR2: MNHEY, SVGEGT. The CDR3 totals 12 residues. V shed 0 bases and J shed 13 bases, with 10 bases lying between them. This chain's CDR3 is CASSYSRGLQHF. The CDR3 DNA follows: TGTGCCAGCAGTTACTCACGGGGACTTCAGCATTTT.

The chain recombines TRBV6-5 with TRBJ1-2; possible D gene TRBD1, 6 bases. Germline V lookup: CDR1 MNHEY, CDR2 SVGAGI. V was pared by 2 bases and J by 7 bases, with 11 bases between. The CDR3 sequence is 13 residues long. In nucleotides, the CDR3 is TGTGCCAGCAGTTACATCAGGGGCGGTGGCTACACCTTC. It encodes CASSYIRGGGYTF.

This chain joins TRBV6-5 and TRBJ1-6; D gene uncertain. Trimming removed 11 bases at V and 1 base at J, with 12 bases between. The CDR3 totals 14 residues. Germline V gives CDR1 MNHEY, CDR2 SVGAGI. CDR3: CAGRGRSYNSPLHF. The CDR3 DNA reads as TGTGCCGGACGCGGGAGGTCCTATAATTCACCCCTCCACTTT.

J is TRBJ2-2 and V is TRBV18; D uncertain. CDR1 and CDR2 (germline): KGHSH, LQKENI. The CDR3 totals 14 residues. V was pared by 3 bases and J by 4 bases, with 9 bases between. This chain's CDR3 is CASSPSVSTGELFF. As DNA, the CDR3 is TGTGCCAGCTCACCCTCCGTTTCCACCGGGGAGCTGTTTTTT.

The gene calls are TRBV2 and TRBJ1-2, with 10 bases that match TRBD1. The CDR3 has 14 residues. Germline-derived CDR1 and CDR2 are SNHLY and FYNNEI. Trimming removed 7 bases from V and 8 bases from J; junction bases left unmatched: 10. The CDR3 region is CASNRDRGETGYTF. In DNA form, the CDR3 reads TGTGCCAGCAATCGGGACAGGGGTGAGACAGGCTACACCTTC.

This clone occurred once. V and J are TRBV19 and TRBJ1-1; D unclear. This CDR3 contains 15 residues. Trimming removed 7 bases at V and 6 bases at J, with 21 bases between. Germline V gives CDR1 LNHDA, CDR2 SQIVND (reference sequence). DNA for the CDR3: TGTGCCAGTACCATGCCCTTAGCGGCAAACTCTGAAGCTTTCTTT. It encodes CASTMPLAANSEAFF.

The V gene is TRBV5-1, the J gene TRBJ2-2, with 11 bases aligning to TRBD1. CDR3 length: 16 residues. Germline CDR1 is SGHRS and CDR2 is YFSETQ. Trimming took 2 bases from V and 3 from J; bases not matched to a gene: 3. The chain's CDR3 is CASSLGDRGYTGELFF. For the CDR3, the DNA is TGCGCCAGCAGCTTAGGGGACAGGGGGTACACCGGGGAGCTGTTTTTT.